This record looks at one T cell receptor beta chain sequence and its context. The junction had 3 bases not matched to a gene; V was cut back by 0 bases and J by 4 bases. Per germline, CDR1 SGHDT and CDR2 YYEEEE. The CDR3 covers 14 residues. This sample is part of a study of blood T cell repertoires in COVID-19. Enrollees, about 18 to 89 years old, lived in approximately 25 US areas. Participants had their cohort set by participant-reported clinical history. The assay was immunoSEQ multiplex PCR, and TCRdb's table has in-frame clones only and misses some. Among about 330,000 clones listed, around 87% were seen once.

V gene TRBV5-6 combines with J gene TRBJ1-2, with 7 bases that match TRBD1. The receptor was derived from a woman aged 25-40 years who had recovered from COVID-19. The material sequenced was PBMCs or T cells enriched from blood (not recorded which). CDR3 coding DNA: TGTGCCAGCAGCTTGGGACAGGGACTCTATGGCTACACCTTC. Translated: CASSLGQGLYGYTF.